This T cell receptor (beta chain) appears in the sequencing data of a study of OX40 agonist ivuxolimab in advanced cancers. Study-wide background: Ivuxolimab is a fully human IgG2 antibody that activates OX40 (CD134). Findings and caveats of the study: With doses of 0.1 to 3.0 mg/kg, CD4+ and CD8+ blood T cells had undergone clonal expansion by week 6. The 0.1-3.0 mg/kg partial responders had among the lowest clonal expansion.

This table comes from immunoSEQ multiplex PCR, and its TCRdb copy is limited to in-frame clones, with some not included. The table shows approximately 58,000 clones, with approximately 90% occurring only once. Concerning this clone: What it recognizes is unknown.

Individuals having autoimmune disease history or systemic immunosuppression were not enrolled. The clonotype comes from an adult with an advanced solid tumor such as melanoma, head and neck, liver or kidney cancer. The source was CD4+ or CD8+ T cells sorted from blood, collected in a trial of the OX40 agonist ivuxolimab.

CDR3 DNA: TGTGCCAGCACGAGGGGGGTCAATTCACCCCTCCACTTT. It encodes CASTRGVNSPLHF. This rearrangement joins TRBV6-5 to TRBJ1-6, with D perhaps TRBD1 (6 bases). There are 13 residues in the CDR3. The germline gives CDR1 MNHEY, CDR2 SVGAGI. Deletions cut 7 bases from V and 7 bases from J, with 11 bases between.